These 28 T cell receptor beta chains came from one sample sequenced in a study of cytomegalovirus exposure and HLA in healthy donors. 60 Vbeta and 13 Jbeta primers were used in PCR. Sequencing was performed with immunoSEQ multiplex PCR; in TCRdb, only in-frame clones are kept and a portion is missing. The data show some 150,000 clones, roughly four fifths seen once. The sample comprised PBMCs. The receptors originated from a man in his forties in good health and CMV-seropositive.

Concerning this clone: An end of the junction differs from the germline gene, which may be a read error. The same CDR3 can be traced to other DNA sequences in this sample. The chain has TRBV28 and TRBJ1-2, with TRBD1 matching over 7 bases. CDR3 length equals 14 residues. The germline gives CDR1 MDHEN, CDR2 SYDVKM. This CDR3 is CASSVGGSNYGYTF. The DNA of the CDR3 is TGCGCCAGCAGCGTAGGGGGCTCTAACTATGGCTACACCTTC.

This rearrangement joins TRBV30 to TRBJ2-6, with D perhaps matching TRBD1 (7 bases). V was shortened by 4 bases and J by 0 bases, with 16 bases between the two germline ends. Germline V lookup: CDR1 GTSNPN, CDR2 SVGIG (reference sequence). The CDR3 is made up of 17 amino acids. The CDR3, as DNA: TGTGCCTGGACTCGGGGGACAGTATACTCTGGGGCCAACGTCCTGACTTTC. It encodes CAWTRGTVYSGANVLTF.

A word on this clone: This sample includes further DNA sequences coding for the same CDR3. The rearrangement joins TRBV28 to TRBJ2-7, with unresolved D. The germline V and J ends were trimmed by 6 bases and 6 bases, with 15 bases remaining between them. This CDR3 is built from 13 residues. From germline, CDR1 is MDHEN and CDR2 SYDVKM. The CDR3 nucleotides are TGTGCCAGCAGCCCCCCGCAACTGAGCGAGCAGTACTTC. Translated, it gives CASSPPQLSEQYF.

This clone was picked up a small number of times. Other DNA variants within this sample encode the same CDR3. The genes are TRBV5-1 and TRBJ2-3; D is uncertain. The CDR3 runs 12 residues. V lost 4 bases and J lost 0, with 3 bases in between. From germline, CDR1 is SGHRS and CDR2 YFSETQ. The CDR3 reads CASSPSTDTQYF. CDR3 nucleotides: TGCGCCAGCAGCCCAAGCACAGATACGCAGTATTTT.

This sequence joins TRBV5-1 and TRBJ1-2, with D tentatively TRBD1 (5 bases). The CDR3 is 15 amino acids. Trimming removed 4 bases from V and 3 bases from J, with 16 bases in between. Germline V gene lookup returns CDR1 SGHRS and CDR2 YFSETQ. The CDR3 here is CASSPRGLIDYGYTF. The CDR3 DNA follows: TGCGCCAGCAGCCCCCGGGGGTTGATAGACTATGGCTACACCTTC. The full variable domain, its missing parts supplied by reference TRBV5-1 and TRBJ1-2, is KAGVTQTPRYLIKTRGQQVTLSCSPISGHRSVSWYQQTPGQGLQFLFEYFSETQRNKGNFPGRFSGRQFSNSRSEMNVSTLELGDSALYLCASSPRGLIDYGYTFGSGTRLTVV.

CDR3 coding DNA: TGTGCCAGCATCCCCAGTCGGGGGAGCACTGAAGCTTTCTTT. Protein sequence: CASIPSRGSTEAFF. The chain has TRBV6-5 and TRBJ1-1, with a tentative D call TRBD1 (5 bases). Germline CDR1 MNHEY, CDR2 SVGAGI. This CDR3 is 14 amino acids long. The V and J ends lost 7 bases and 4 bases respectively, with 16 bases between them.

The chain carries TRBV6-6 and TRBJ2-5; tentatively, D is TRBD2 (5 bases). The end of the DNA fits TRBJ2-7 better, so the J call may be wrong. CDR3 length: 12 amino acids. Per the germline V gene, CDR1 is MNHNY and CDR2 is SVGAGI (reference sequence). CDR3 sequence (DNA): TGTGCCAGCACCGAGGGCCCCTACGAGCAGTACTTC. Its translation: CASTEGPYEQYF.

This chain joins TRBV5-1 and TRBJ1-4; weak D call: TRBD1 (6 bases). V lost 4 bases, J lost 3 bases, and 25 bases lay in between. This CDR3 contains 19 residues. The V gene's germline CDR1 is SGHRS and CDR2 YFSETQ. The CDR3: CASSAGRGGWFSANEKLFF. DNA of the CDR3: TGCGCCAGCAGCGCTGGAAGGGGGGGATGGTTCAGTGCTAATGAAAAACTGTTTTTT.

This sequence joins TRBV28 and TRBJ1-2; 8 bases agree with TRBD1. The germline V gene has CDR1 MDHEN and CDR2 SYDVKM. The CDR3 loop spans 15 amino acids. Unmatched junction bases numbered 11, after V lost 4 bases and J lost 7 bases. The CDR3 sequence: CASSSSGGAESGYTF. The CDR3 DNA reads TGTGCCAGCAGTTCTTCAGGGGGCGCGGAATCTGGCTACACCTTC.

The chain joins TRBV7-2 to TRBJ1-1; D may be TRBD1 (6 bases). The germline V and J ends were trimmed by 6 bases and 6 bases, with 17 bases remaining between them. The CDR3 is made up of 14 amino acids. Germline assignment: CDR1 SGHTA and CDR2 FQGNSA. The CDR3 protein is CASRPAAAGAEAFF. Here the CDR3 DNA reads TGTGCCAGCAGACCGGCCGCGGCAGGGGCTGAAGCTTTCTTT.

This clone was recorded a few times. V is TRBV5-1 and J is TRBJ2-2; D might be TRBD2 (7 bases). The length of the CDR3 is 15 residues. Germline CDR1 and CDR2: SGHRS and YFSETQ. The V gene lost 4 bases and the J gene lost 7 bases, with 17 bases spanning the gap. For the CDR3, the DNA is TGCGCCAGCAGCGGGCGCGCGGGGGCTATCGGGGAGCTGTTTTTT. As protein: CASSGRAGAIGELFF.

The V call is TRBV2, the J call TRBJ2-1, with D possibly matching TRBD2 (6 bases). Germline V gene data show CDR1 as SNHLY and CDR2 as FYNNEI. The V end was cut by 2 bases, the J end by 5 bases, with 13 bases between. This CDR3 contains 15 residues. CDR3 region: CASSEPLATNNEQFF. In DNA form, the CDR3 reads TGTGCCAGCAGTGAACCGCTAGCGACCAACAATGAGCAGTTCTTC.

This clone showed up just once. The J gene is TRBJ1-2, the V gene TRBV30; 8 bases align to TRBD1. V shed 4 bases, J shed 4 bases, and the junction held 5 bases outside the gene matches. The germline CDR1 and CDR2 sequences are GTSNPN and SVGIG (reference sequence). The CDR3 is 13 amino acids. CDR3 bases: TGTGCCTGGACCCGACAGGGGACCTATGGCTACACCTTC. As protein: CAWTRQGTYGYTF. Based on the CDR3 plus reference TRBV30 and TRBJ1-2, the full variable domain is SQTIHQWPATLVQPVGSPLSLECTVEGTSNPNLYWYRQAAGRGLQLLFYSVGIGQISSEVPQNLSASRPQDRQFILSSKKLLLSDSGFYLCAWTRQGTYGYTFGSGTRLTVV.

DNA of the CDR3: TGTGCCAGCAGCAGGTCGGACCTCGGGACCTACGAGCAGTACTTC. It encodes CASSRSDLGTYEQYF. The chain links TRBV6-1 to TRBJ2-7; D might be TRBD2 (5 bases). The germline CDR1 and CDR2 sequences are MNHNS and SASEGT. The CDR3 is 15 amino acids. Trimming cost V 6 bases and J 2 bases, with 17 bases left between them.

J is TRBJ1-2 and V is TRBV11-1, with D unresolved. Germline CDR1 and CDR2: SGHAT and FQDESV (reference sequence). The CDR3 spans 13 residues. V shed 6 bases and J shed 6 bases, with 14 bases lying between them. The CDR3 sequence is CASSLSGVDGYTF. As DNA, the CDR3 is TGTGCCAGCAGTTTATCCGGAGTCGATGGCTACACCTTC.

This sequence joins TRBV30 and TRBJ2-7; 9 bases align to TRBD2. This CDR3 spans 14 amino acids. Germline V gene lookup returns CDR1 GTSNPN and CDR2 SVGIG (reference sequence). V shed 3 bases and J 4 bases; nucleotides not matched to a gene: 7. CDR3 sequence (DNA): TGTGCCTGGAGAGCCGGGACTAGCAGTTACGAGCAGTACTTC. This gives the protein CAWRAGTSSYEQYF.

This chain links TRBV27 with TRBJ2-7; D is possibly TRBD2 (5 bases). Deletions cut 3 bases from V and 5 bases from J, with 8 bases between. The CDR3 sequence is 12 residues long. Germline assignment: CDR1 MNHEY and CDR2 SMNVEV (reference sequence). CDR3 bases: TGTGCCAGCAGTTTTTCGGGGAACGAGCAGTACTTC. It translates to CASSFSGNEQYF.

A single count supports this clone. The rearrangement uses TRBV18 and TRBJ1-5; the D is unclear. CDR3 length: 16 amino acids. V was shortened by 3 bases and J by 1 base, with 13 bases between the two germline ends. Germline assignment: CDR1 KGHSH and CDR2 LQKENI. CDR3 amino acids: CASSPLGSGSNQPQHF. The DNA for the CDR3 is TGTGCCAGCTCACCGCTGGGCAGCGGGAGCAATCAGCCCCAGCATTTT.

The chain combines TRBV28 with TRBJ2-7; no definite D call. The J call may be mistaken, given a closer DNA end match to TRBJ2-1. The germline V gene encodes CDR1 MDHEN and CDR2 SYDVKM. This CDR3 spans 13 amino acids. CDR3: CASSLGHFFEQFF. The CDR3 nucleotides read TGTGCCAGCAGTTTAGGGCATTTCTTCGAGCAGTTCTTC.

The chain joins TRBV4-2 to TRBJ2-2, with TRBD2 as a possible D gene (6 bases). Germline CDR1 is LGHNA and CDR2 is YNFKEQ. V lost 4 bases and J 5 bases, leaving 23 bases between the germline ends. The CDR3 consists of 18 residues. The DNA of the CDR3 is TGTGCCAGCAGCCGAACGGACTACCCCGAAGTTGAGACCGGGGAGCTGTTTTTT. Encoded protein: CASSRTDYPEVETGELFF.

This sequence joins TRBV29-1 and TRBJ1-1; 7 bases line up with TRBD1. The V gene end was trimmed by 7 bases and the J gene end by 3 bases; junction bases not matched to a gene: 8. CDR1 and CDR2 (germline): SQVTM, ANQGSEA. There are 13 residues in the CDR3. The CDR3 loop is CSASTGLDTEAFF. The CDR3 region has the DNA TGCAGCGCATCGACAGGGCTCGACACTGAAGCTTTCTTT.

The chain uses TRBV9 and TRBJ1-1; D gene ambiguous. Deletions cut 0 bases from V and 1 base from J, with 7 bases between. The CDR3 covers 14 residues. Germline assignment: CDR1 SGDLS and CDR2 YYNGEE. The DNA of the CDR3 is TGTGCCAGCAGCGTAGTTGCAGAGAACACTGAAGCTTTCTTT. Translating gives CASSVVAENTEAFF.

The V and J genes are TRBV19 and TRBJ2-5; 8 bases are a match to TRBD1. V lost 4 bases to trimming and J lost 4 bases; unmatched junction nucleotides: 8. The CDR3 runs to 15 residues. Germline V CDR1 and CDR2: LNHDA, SQIVND (reference sequence). The CDR3 coding sequence is TGTGCCAGTAGTACCGCCAGGGGGCTTAGAGAGACCCAGTACTTC. Translating gives CASSTARGLRETQYF.

The chain has TRBV14 and TRBJ2-1, with 7 positions matching TRBD1. J gave up 5 bases and V 2 bases, and 0 bases lay outside the gene matches. Germline assignment: CDR1 SGHDN and CDR2 FVKESK. CDR3 size: 13 residues. The CDR3 DNA sequence: TGTGCCAGCAGCCAAACAGGGGACAATGAGCAGTTCTTC. This encodes CASSQTGDNEQFF.

The chain is built from TRBV9 and TRBJ1-1; tentatively, D is TRBD1 (6 bases). Trimming cost V 3 bases and J 2 bases, with 14 bases left between them. In germline, CDR1 is SGDLS, CDR2 YYNGEE. The CDR3 length is 15 residues. The CDR3 protein is CASSAPLDSNTEAFF. CDR3 DNA sequence: TGTGCCAGCAGCGCACCTTTGGACAGTAACACTGAAGCTTTCTTT.

In this sample, this clone turned up once. V usage is TRBV7-9 and J usage is TRBJ2-2; 8 nucleotides match TRBD2. There are 15 residues in the CDR3. Per the germline V gene, CDR1 is SEHNR and CDR2 is FQNEAQ (reference sequence). The junction had 9 bases not matched to a gene; V was cut back by 8 bases and J by 4 bases. In nucleotides, the CDR3 is TGTGCCAGCCAAATCAGCGGGAGAAGCACCGGGGAGCTGTTTTTT. It encodes CASQISGRSTGELFF.

The chain has TRBV5-5 and TRBJ2-5, with 10 bases lining up with TRBD1. From germline, CDR1 is SGHKS and CDR2 YYEKEE (reference sequence). Trimming removed 3 bases from V and 0 bases from J; junction bases left unmatched: 17. CDR3 length: 20 residues. The CDR3 region has the DNA TGTGCCAGCAGCTCACCAGGACAGGGGGTCCCATCTTGGTACCAAGAGACCCAGTACTTC. Its protein product is CASSSPGQGVPSWYQETQYF. Full variable domain (rest looked up from reference TRBV5-5 and TRBJ2-5): DAGVTQSPTHLIKTRGQQVTLRCSPISGHKSVSWYQQVLGQGPQFIFQYYEKEERGRGNFPDRFSARQFPNYSSELNVNALLLGDSALYLCASSSPGQGVPSWYQETQYFGPGTRLLVL.

The V call is TRBV2, the J call TRBJ2-3; 9 bases are shared with TRBD2. Germline V gene lookup returns CDR1 SNHLY and CDR2 FYNNEI. This CDR3 spans 15 amino acids. Trimming cost V 10 bases and J 0 bases; bases outside gene matches: 8. CDR3 amino acids: CATKGGGGSTDTQYF. CDR3 coding DNA: TGTGCCACCAAAGGCGGGGGGGGGAGCACAGATACGCAGTATTTT.